This note documents a single T cell receptor (beta chain) sequence. This sample is drawn from a study of cytomegalovirus exposure and HLA in healthy donors. Though probably carrying unrecorded immune exposures, donors were nominally healthy at sampling. PCR was performed using 60 Vbeta and 13 Jbeta primers. Per the original data handling: As a later analysis found, there were 80 million to 90 million unique TCR beta chains, of which roughly 11 million were shared. TCRdb keeps only in-frame clones here, not all; method: immunoSEQ multiplex PCR. V and J calls and clone size are those listed in that table; D and trimming were worked out from the DNA. The sample lists 160,000 or so clones, 84% occurring once. The clonotype comes from a man younger than 30 in good health and CMV-seronegative. Sequenced input: PBMCs.

The CDR3 DNA reads TGCGCCAGCAGTGAGACGGGACAGGGAGCTGAAGCTTTCTTT. Its translation is CASSETGQGAEAFF. The chain recombines TRBV10-2 with TRBJ1-1, with TRBD1 identical over 9 bases. The V gene's germline CDR1 is WSHSY and CDR2 SAAADI. V gave up 2 bases and J gave up 6 bases; unmatched junction bases: 4. The CDR3 loop spans 14 amino acids.